This T cell receptor beta chain was identified in a study of blood T cell repertoires in COVID-19. For the study at large: Italy, Spain and the United States were the sources of the convalescent and acute COVID-19 samples. T cells, B-cell-depleted T cells, or PBMCs supplied cDNA or gDNA.

As originally analysed: Reference gene primers were amplified, and this amplification served to estimate nucleated cell counts. Sequencing was performed with immunoSEQ multiplex PCR; in TCRdb, only in-frame clones are kept and a portion is missing. V and J calls and clone size are copied from that table; D and trimming were computed from the DNA. The sample has 130,000 to 150,000 clones; almost 90% are singletons. This CDR3 is built from 16 residues. Germline CDR1 and CDR2: MNHEY and SVGEGT. V lost 6 bases, J lost 9 bases, and 14 bases stayed unmatched. This clone was seen only once. The chain employs TRBV6-2 or TRBV6-3 and TRBJ2-1, with TRBD2 matching 10 bases. Sample: peripheral blood. This sequence was found in a man aged 50 to 60 with active or convalescent COVID-19. CDR3 in amino acids: CASSPRASGRLGEQFF. CDR3 coding DNA: TGTGCCAGCAGCCCCCGGGCTAGCGGGAGACTAGGTGAGCAGTTCTTC.